This passage covers 29 T cell receptor beta chains from one sample sequenced in a study of cytomegalovirus exposure and HLA in healthy donors. Primers: 60 Vbeta forward and 13 Jbeta reverse. The protocol was immunoSEQ multiplex PCR, while the TCRdb copy is restricted to in-frame clones and leaves out a portion. This table holds about 130,000 clones, 74% found once. Sequenced material: PBMCs. The origin of the receptors is a woman aged 45 to 65 in good health and CMV-seropositive.

V usage is TRBV5-1 and J usage is TRBJ1-6, with D maybe TRBD1 (6 bases). Germline CDR1 reads SGHRS; CDR2 reads YFSETQ. V was clipped by 0 bases and J by 9 bases, with 10 bases between them. There are 14 residues in the CDR3. DNA of the CDR3: TGCGCCAGCAGCTTGGGGGCCAGGGGTTCACCCCTCCACTTT. Protein sequence: CASSLGARGSPLHF.

The rearrangement links TRBV7-9 to TRBJ2-5, with unresolved D. The DNA end is more similar to TRBJ2-7, so the J call may be wrong. CDR1 and CDR2 from the germline V gene are SEHNR and FQNEAQ (reference sequence). The CDR3 extends over 12 amino acids. CDR3 amino acids: CASSSLSYEQYF. The CDR3 DNA sequence: TGTGCCAGCAGCTCTCTATCCTACGAGCAGTACTTC.

This sequence joins TRBV18 and TRBJ2-5; D call uncertain. Trimming removed 2 bases at V and 1 base at J, with 11 bases between. Germline values: CDR1 KGHSH, CDR2 LQKENI. The CDR3 consists of 15 residues. CDR3 nucleotide sequence: TGTGCCAGCTCACCAGGTTATCCAGTCCAAGAGACCCAGTACTTC. Translating gives CASSPGYPVQETQYF. Full variable domain (outside the CDR3, taken from reference TRBV18 and TRBJ2-5): NAGVMQNPRHLVRRRGQEARLRCSPMKGHSHVYWYRQLPEEGLKFMVYLQKENIIDESGMPKERFSAEFPKEGPSILRIQQVVRGDSAAYFCASSPGYPVQETQYFGPGTRLLVL.

The V call is TRBV11-2, the J call TRBJ2-2; possibly TRBD1 for D (6 bases). V was shortened by 5 bases and J by 5 bases, with 15 bases between the two germline ends. CDR3 length equals 15 residues. Looked up from germline, CDR1 is SGHAT and CDR2 is FQNNGV. The CDR3: CASSVSGTPTGELFF. The CDR3 DNA follows: TGTGCCAGCAGCGTATCCGGGACACCGACCGGGGAGCTGTTTTTT.

This clone appeared a single time. The CDR3 bases are TGCGCCAGCAGCCCCACAGAATCGAAGGGGGATCAGCCCCAGCATTTT. Translation: CASSPTESKGDQPQHF. V and J are TRBV4-1 and TRBJ1-5, with TRBD1 as a possible D gene (6 bases). CDR1 MGHRA and CDR2 YSYEKL come from the germline V gene. The CDR3 has 16 amino acids. The germline V and J ends were trimmed by 4 bases and 5 bases, with 18 bases remaining between them.

J is TRBJ2-5 and V is TRBV5-6, with 7 nucleotides matching TRBD2. The tail of the sequence fits TRBJ2-7 better, so the J call may be wrong. The germline V gene encodes CDR1 SGHDT and CDR2 YYEEEE. This CDR3 contains 15 residues. This CDR3 reads CASSLWVARGDEQYF. The DNA of the CDR3 is TGTGCCAGCAGCTTGTGGGTGGCCCGGGGGGACGAGCAGTACTTC.

The chain couples TRBV2 to TRBJ2-1; 12 bases are a match to TRBD1. Germline V gives CDR1 SNHLY, CDR2 FYNNEI. CDR3 length equals 15 residues. The J segment lost 8 bases and the V segment lost 6 bases, leaving 8 bases of the junction unmatched. The DNA for the CDR3 is TGTGCCAGCAGGCCCGGGACAGGGGGCGCGTATGAGCAGTTCTTC. Protein sequence: CASRPGTGGAYEQFF.

This clone was detected a few times. This chain joins TRBV6-5 and TRBJ1-1; D gene unclear. V dropped 2 bases and J dropped 3 bases, with 10 bases sitting between them. Looked up from germline, CDR1 is MNHEY and CDR2 is SVGAGI. The CDR3 spans 14 residues. The CDR3 DNA is TGTGCCAGCAGTTACGGAGGGCAGTACACTGAAGCTTTCTTT. Translation gives CASSYGGQYTEAFF.

This clone was observed a handful of times. The V call is TRBV5-4, the J call TRBJ2-1; D gene unclear. Germline-derived CDR1 and CDR2 are SGHNT and YYREEE (reference sequence). Trimming shortened V by 5 bases and J by 5 bases, and 8 bases separated the two germline ends. This CDR3 comprises 12 residues. In DNA, the CDR3 is TGTGCCAGCAGGTTCAGGAACAATGAGCAGTTCTTC. As protein: CASRFRNNEQFF.

The V and J genes are TRBV10-3 and TRBJ2-2, with D possibly matching TRBD2 (6 bases). The ends were cut back, 6 bases at V and 4 bases at J, with 9 bases in the middle. Germline loops: CDR1 ENHRY, CDR2 SYGVKD. This CDR3 has 13 amino acids. In DNA form, the CDR3 reads TGTGCCATCAGGGGGGGTGCCACCGGGGAGCTGTTTTTT. Amino acids: CAIRGGATGELFF.

This clone was detected only a few times. The chain combines TRBV6-1 with TRBJ2-7; tentative D call: TRBD2 (6 bases). This CDR3 is 15 amino acids long. The ends were cut back, 4 bases at V and 2 bases at J, with 15 bases in the middle. Germline V gene lookup returns CDR1 MNHNS and CDR2 SASEGT. The CDR3 sequence is CASSVNEEGPYEQYF. CDR3 bases: TGTGCCAGCAGTGTTAACGAGGAGGGCCCCTACGAGCAGTACTTC.

A word on this clone: Germline and junction disagree at one end, which may indicate a read error. J is TRBJ2-3 and V is TRBV7-9, with 7 positions matching TRBD2. This CDR3 comprises 14 residues. The V gene's germline CDR1 is SEHNR and CDR2 FQNEAQ (reference sequence). CDR3 in amino acids: CSSSSGGSTDTQYF. The CDR3, as DNA: TGTTCCAGCAGCTCGGGGGGAAGCACAGATACGCAGTATTTT.

There are a few counts of this clone. V gene TRBV7-9 combines with J gene TRBJ1-2, with D perhaps matching TRBD1 (6 bases). The germline V gene has CDR1 SEHNR and CDR2 FQNEAQ (reference sequence). The V end was cut by 2 bases, the J end by 6 bases, with 10 bases between. The CDR3 spans 13 residues. The CDR3 is CASSLSYRDGYTF. The CDR3 coding sequence is TGTGCCAGCAGCTTATCCTACAGGGATGGCTACACCTTC.

This sequence joins TRBV19 and TRBJ1-5; unclear D gene. CDR1 LNHDA and CDR2 SQIVND come from the germline V gene (reference sequence). The CDR3 runs to 12 residues. Trimming took 1 base from V and 6 from J, leaving 4 bases between them. CDR3 loop: CASSIALQPQHF. CDR3 nucleotide sequence: TGTGCCAGTAGTATAGCCCTTCAGCCCCAGCATTTT.

The chain uses TRBV7-9 and TRBJ2-7, with 8 bases that match TRBD1. There are 16 residues in the CDR3. CDR1 and CDR2 from the germline V gene are SEHNR and FQNEAQ (reference sequence). The V and J ends lost 5 bases and 3 bases, in that order; junction bases with no gene match: 12. The CDR3 sequence: CASSTPPGTGDYEQYF. The CDR3 DNA is TGTGCCAGCAGCACCCCTCCTGGGACAGGAGACTACGAGCAGTACTTC.

The rearrangement joins TRBV7-9 to TRBJ1-1, with D hard to call. The V gene lost 6 bases and the J gene lost 0 bases, with 8 bases spanning the gap. In germline, CDR1 is SEHNR, CDR2 FQNEAQ (reference sequence). The CDR3 sequence is 13 residues long. CDR3 protein: CASRGRLNTEAFF. The CDR3 DNA reads as TGTGCCAGCAGAGGCAGGTTGAACACTGAAGCTTTCTTT.

The V and J genes are TRBV7-2 and TRBJ2-3; 7 bases line up with TRBD1. Germline lookup yields CDR1 SGHTA and CDR2 FQGNSA. This CDR3 comprises 13 residues. Unmatched junction bases numbered 6, after V lost 5 bases and J lost 7 bases. The CDR3 nucleotides are TGTGCCAGCAGCGTAAACAGGGGAAATACGCAGTATTTT. Translated: CASSVNRGNTQYF.

The chain recombines TRBV27 with TRBJ2-2; 10 bases are shared with TRBD1. The CDR3 extends over 17 amino acids. The junction had 11 bases not matched to a gene; V was cut back by 7 bases and J by 3 bases. The germline gives CDR1 MNHEY, CDR2 SMNVEV (reference sequence). The CDR3 DNA reads TGTGCCAGCACTCATAGGGGGACAGGGGTGGACACCGGGGAGCTGTTTTTT. Translated, it gives CASTHRGTGVDTGELFF.

The rearrangement uses TRBV7-9 and TRBJ1-1; D is perhaps TRBD1 (5 bases). Germline V gene data show CDR1 as SEHNR and CDR2 as FQNEAQ (reference sequence). Trimming stripped 5 bases from V and 11 bases from J, with 12 bases between. This CDR3 contains 11 residues. CDR3 region: CASSQMKGAFF. Written as DNA, the CDR3 is TGTGCCAGCAGCCAGATGAAGGGGGCTTTCTTT.

Note on this clone: This may be a read error, as it is one base from a much larger clone. The chain carries TRBV5-6 and TRBJ2-7; 11 nucleotides agree with TRBD1. The ends lost 4 bases at V and 3 bases at J; junction bases unmatched: 3. Germline CDR1 SGHDT, CDR2 YYEEEE. There are 14 residues in the CDR3. CDR3 residues: CASSPGQGGYEQYF. The CDR3, as DNA: TGTGCCAGCAGCCCGGGACAGGGGGGCTACGAGCAGTACTTC.

This clone is a singleton in its sample. The chain combines TRBV9 with TRBJ2-3; possibly TRBD2 for D (5 bases). CDR3 length equals 15 residues. CDR1 SGDLS and CDR2 YYNGEE come from the germline V gene. Trimming shortened V by 0 bases and J by 2 bases, and 10 bases separated the two germline ends. CDR3 bases: TGTGCCAGCAGCGTAGGGAGCGGACTCACAGATACGCAGTATTTT. Amino acid sequence: CASSVGSGLTDTQYF.

The CDR3 coding sequence is TGTGCCAGCAGCCCTGACGGGTTTCAGCCCCAGCATTTT. It specifies CASSPDGFQPQHF. The V and J genes are TRBV14 and TRBJ1-5; D remains ambiguous. The CDR3 is 13 amino acids. Germline V lookup: CDR1 SGHDN, CDR2 FVKESK. V dropped 4 bases and J dropped 6 bases, with 10 bases sitting between them.

The rearrangement links TRBV4-2 to TRBJ1-1, with 7 bases identical to TRBD1. With 3 bases clipped from V and 3 bases from J, the junction kept 7 bases outside the gene matches. The germline gives CDR1 LGHNA, CDR2 YNFKEQ. The CDR3 runs to 15 residues. CDR3 coding DNA: TGTGCCAGCAGCCACTCCGACAGGGACTACACTGAAGCTTTCTTT. Translating it yields CASSHSDRDYTEAFF.

The chain is built from TRBV7-9 and TRBJ1-2, with 9 bases that match TRBD1. The CDR3 totals 14 residues. Germline loops: CDR1 SEHNR, CDR2 FQNEAQ (reference sequence). J lost 10 bases, V lost 2 bases, and 8 bases had no gene match. The CDR3 spells CASSLPGQGQSYTF. In nucleotides, the CDR3 is TGTGCCAGCAGCTTACCGGGACAGGGACAATCCTACACCTTC.

The rearrangement uses TRBV6-4 and TRBJ2-7; D is ambiguous. CDR1 is MRHNA, CDR2 SNTAGT, per germline. Trimming took off 9 bases at V and 6 bases at J, with 9 bases between the two ends. CDR3 length: 10 residues. DNA for the CDR3: TGTGCCAGTAACCCGAGCGAGCAGTACTTC. Its translation: CASNPSEQYF.

This chain joins TRBV7-2 and TRBJ1-1; 7 bases line up with TRBD1. V dropped 5 bases and J dropped 7; count of bases not matched to a gene: 7. From germline, CDR1 is SGHTA and CDR2 FQGNSA. CDR3 length: 13 amino acids. The CDR3 DNA reads TGTGCCAGCAGCCCGGGGGACAGAGGTGAAGCTTTCTTT. Encoded protein: CASSPGDRGEAFF.

The chain carries TRBV11-3 and TRBJ1-2; D ambiguous. Germline loops: CDR1 SGHNT, CDR2 YENEEA. This CDR3 contains 16 residues. V dropped 2 bases and J dropped 6 bases, with 19 bases sitting between them. The CDR3 DNA sequence: TGTGCCAGCAGCTTAACTTCGGTTATGGTAGTGGATGGCTACACCTTC. It translates to CASSLTSVMVVDGYTF.

There are a few counts of this clone. This chain connects TRBV2 to TRBJ2-2; 7 bases line up with TRBD2. V shed 7 bases and J 1 base; nucleotides not matched to a gene: 3. The germline V gene encodes CDR1 SNHLY and CDR2 FYNNEI. This CDR3 region has 14 residues. CDR3 protein: CASNQRGNTGELFF. Here the CDR3 DNA reads TGTGCCAGCAACCAGCGGGGGAACACCGGGGAGCTGTTTTTT.

The V gene is TRBV4-3, the J gene TRBJ2-7; 9 bases align to TRBD2. Trimming cost V 1 base and J 3 bases; bases outside gene matches: 7. This CDR3 spans 16 amino acids. Germline V gene sequence: CDR1 LGHNA, CDR2 YSLEER. The CDR3 protein is CASSQAVASGVYEQYF. Here the CDR3 DNA reads TGCGCCAGCAGCCAAGCGGTGGCTAGCGGGGTCTACGAGCAGTACTTC.